Shown below are 12 T cell receptor beta chains from a single sample sequenced in a study of blood T cells in healthy people across ages. Using a J-beta primer mix together with a sample-barcoded 5' primer, a second PCR was run for roughly 6 to 12 cycles. TCRdb reprocessed the 5' RACE reads via MiXCR and lists one record per CDR3 protein. The table shows fewer than 2,000,000 distinct CDR3 sequences, with about 39% occurring only once. Sequenced input: blood. The receptor source for this set is a human donor in good health.

CDR3 amino acids: CASSLDSGVLYEQYF. The CDR3 nucleotides read TGCGCCAGCAGCTTGGATAGCGGGGTACTGTACGAGCAGTACTTC. The V gene is TRBV5-1, the J gene TRBJ2-7; 8 nucleotides match TRBD2. The germline gives CDR1 SGHRS, CDR2 YFSETQ. The CDR3 runs to 15 residues. V was clipped by 0 bases and J by 4 bases; unmatched bases: 6.

The chain combines TRBV28 with TRBJ2-7, with D possibly TRBD2 on 5 matching bases. CDR3 length equals 17 residues. Germline CDR1 is MDHEN and CDR2 is SYDVKM. V shed 6 bases and J shed 0 bases, with 21 bases lying between them. The CDR3 region is CASSSRGPASPSYEQYF. The CDR3 DNA follows: TGTGCCAGCAGCTCTCGAGGGCCAGCATCCCCCTCCTACGAGCAGTACTTC.

J is TRBJ2-1 and V is TRBV28, with TRBD1 matching 7 bases. The V segment lost 6 bases and the J segment 7 bases; nucleotides outside the gene matches: 15. The CDR3 is 16 amino acids. Germline CDR1 and CDR2: MDHEN and SYDVKM. Here the CDR3 DNA reads TGTGCCAGCAGGGCCGGGGCTGGCAGGGGGTGGAATGAGCAGTTCTTC. This sequence encodes CASRAGAGRGWNEQFF.

A word on this clonotype: The junction departs from germline at one end; a sequencing error may be responsible. V and J are TRBV29-1 and TRBJ2-6; TRBD1 aligns across 8 bases. Germline-derived CDR1 and CDR2 are SQVTM and ANQGSEA. The CDR3 totals 17 residues. The CDR3 spells CSVKAADRDAGTNVLTF. CDR3 DNA: TGCAGCGTTAAAGCGGCGGACAGGGATGCTGGGACCAACGTCCTGACTTTC.

This clonotype occurred a few times. This chain joins TRBV4-3 and TRBJ1-2; no definite D call. This CDR3 region has 16 residues. CDR1 and CDR2 (germline): LGHNA, YSLEER. V was shortened by 0 bases and J by 5 bases, with 16 bases between the two germline ends. The CDR3 DNA reads as TGCGCCAGCAGCCAAGAGGAGTACCCTACGGGGTATGGCTACACCTTC. Its protein product is CASSQEEYPTGYGYTF.

A word on this clonotype: One end of the junction is discordant with germline, which a read error may explain. The chain links TRBV7-9 to TRBJ2-5; D is unresolved. The CDR3 is 16 residues long. Germline V gene sequence: CDR1 SEHNR, CDR2 FQNEAQ (reference sequence). Here the CDR3 reads CASSLDALGYQDTQYF. CDR3 in DNA: TGTGCCAGCAGCTTAGATGCCCTTGGGTACCAAGACACCCAGTACTTC.

Comments on this clonotype: A junction boundary mismatches the germline segment, possibly from a read error. V is TRBV29-1 and J is TRBJ2-2; D is possibly TRBD2 (5 bases). The germline V gene encodes CDR1 SQVTM and CDR2 ANQGSEA. The CDR3 spans 16 residues. CDR3 loop: CSVRGLLNANTGERFF. The DNA for the CDR3 is TGCAGCGTTCGCGGACTCTTAAATGCGAACACCGGGGAGCGGTTTTTT.

The chain combines TRBV9 with TRBJ1-2; no clear D gene. The ends were cut back, 0 bases at V and 1 base at J, with 16 bases in the middle. Germline CDR1 SGDLS, CDR2 YYNGEE. The CDR3 covers 17 residues. CDR3 DNA: TGTGCCAGCAGCGTAGCGTCGGCAGCCGATGATAACTATGGCTACACCTTC. This sequence encodes CASSVASAADDNYGYTF.

This clonotype showed up just a few times. V gene TRBV15 combines with J gene TRBJ2-1; TRBD1 might be the D (5 bases). Trimming cost V 0 bases and J 0 bases, with 21 bases left between them. Germline loops: CDR1 LNHNV, CDR2 YYDKDF (reference sequence). The CDR3 is 20 amino acids. The DNA of the CDR3 is TGTGCCACCAGCAGAGATCCGAGTCAGGGTTCGATGAGCTCCTACAATGAGCAGTTCTTC. The encoded protein is CATSRDPSQGSMSSYNEQFF.

The genes are TRBV29-1 and TRBJ1-1, with a weak D call TRBD1 (5 bases). The germline CDR1 and CDR2 sequences are SQVTM and ANQGSEA. This CDR3 is 10 amino acids long. The V end lost 4 bases, the J end lost 11 bases, and 11 bases lay between the germline ends. Written as DNA, the CDR3 is TGCAGCGTTGCAGGGCGGCAGGCTTTCTTT. Residues: CSVAGRQAFF.

This clonotype has a handful of counts. The rearrangement links TRBV18 to TRBJ2-3, with D unclear. Germline V lookup: CDR1 KGHSH, CDR2 LQKENI. Trimming took 4 bases from V and 4 from J, leaving 9 bases between them. The CDR3 runs to 13 residues. Here the CDR3 reads CASSQMTADTQYF. The CDR3 region has the DNA TGTGCCAGCTCACAGATGACTGCAGATACGCAGTATTTT.

This clonotype was detected a few times. This sequence joins TRBV5-1 and TRBJ1-2; D unresolved. The CDR3 runs 13 residues. Germline assignment: CDR1 SGHRS and CDR2 YFSETQ. Between the trimmed V and J ends, which lost 5 bases and 2 bases, there was a span of 10 bases. DNA of the CDR3: TGCGCCAGCAGTGCCAACCCGAACTATGGCTACACCTTC. Translating gives CASSANPNYGYTF.